This is a list of T cell receptor beta chains from one sample in a study of lymphopenia after photon versus proton radiotherapy. The repertoire was sequenced with immunoSEQ multiplex PCR; TCRdb's copy has only in-frame clones and lacks some. This table has about 25,000 clones, roughly 87% appearing once. The sample consisted of peripheral blood, taken from a patient treated with photon-based radiotherapy. Receptor source: a woman aged 45 to 65 with pancreatic cancer. CDR3s include the opening cysteine and the closing phenylalanine or tryptophan. The D gene is left open where the match is weak.

v_gene: TRBV5-5; d_gene: -; len: 14; j_gene: TRBJ1-2; CDR3aa: CASSEDSPVGGYTF
v_gene: TRBV11-3; d_gene: -; len: 15; j_gene: TRBJ2-1; CDR3aa: CASSPGGLANNEQFF
v_gene: TRBV14; d_gene: -; len: 19; j_gene: TRBJ1-4; CDR3aa: CASSQPTRGRTATNEKLFF
v_gene: TRBV11-2; d_gene: TRBD2; len: 14; j_gene: TRBJ2-7; CDR3aa: CASTPLAGGNEQYF
v_gene: TRBV5-5; d_gene: -; len: 15; j_gene: TRBJ2-2; CDR3aa: CASSFGHLNTGELFF
v_gene: TRBV7-2; d_gene: -; len: 14; j_gene: TRBJ2-2; CDR3aa: CASSLSPPAGELFF
v_gene: TRBV9; d_gene: -; len: 12; j_gene: TRBJ1-2; CDR3aa: CASSLDGFGYTF
v_gene: TRBV30; d_gene: -; len: 14; j_gene: TRBJ1-2; CDR3aa: CASREGGSVYGYTF
v_gene: TRBV29-1; d_gene: -; len: 15; j_gene: TRBJ1-4; CDR3aa: CSVHLTGVKGEKLFF
v_gene: TRBV10-2; d_gene: -; len: 13; j_gene: TRBJ1-1; CDR3aa: CASSVKGDTEAFF
v_gene: TRBV29-1; d_gene: -; len: 14; j_gene: TRBJ2-3; CDR3aa: CSVGLGAVTDTQYF
v_gene: TRBV4-3; d_gene: -; len: 17; j_gene: TRBJ2-3; CDR3aa: CASSQEDLAIGADTQYF
v_gene: TRBV27; d_gene: -; len: 14; j_gene: TRBJ2-3; CDR3aa: CASSLWRESDTQYF
v_gene: TRBV7-2; d_gene: -; len: 14; j_gene: TRBJ1-4; CDR3aa: CASSPGVSSEKLFF
v_gene: TRBV4-3; d_gene: -; len: 14; j_gene: TRBJ2-7; CDR3aa: CASSHDPATREQYF
v_gene: TRBV2; d_gene: -; len: 13; j_gene: TRBJ2-2; CDR3aa: CASSPQGTGELFF
v_gene: TRBV7-2; d_gene: -; len: 16; j_gene: TRBJ1-1; CDR3aa: CASSPRRGSRHTEAFF
v_gene: TRBV28; d_gene: -; len: 17; j_gene: TRBJ2-4; CDR3aa: CASSLSTGRLSKNIQYF
v_gene: TRBV7-9; d_gene: -; len: 15; j_gene: TRBJ1-5; CDR3aa: CASSLAGESNQPQHF
v_gene: TRBV28; d_gene: TRBD1; len: 16; j_gene: TRBJ2-7; CDR3aa: CASSFLESGTGYEQYF
v_gene: TRBV6-6; d_gene: TRBD1; len: 16; j_gene: TRBJ2-2; CDR3aa: CASSGRTGDGTGELFF
v_gene: TRBV5-1; d_gene: TRBD2; len: 16; j_gene: TRBJ2-3; CDR3aa: CASKNRAGAGSDTQYF
v_gene: TRBV7-9; d_gene: -; len: 14; j_gene: TRBJ1-1; CDR3aa: CASSPYRAGPEAFF
v_gene: TRBV11-2; d_gene: -; len: 16; j_gene: TRBJ1-3; CDR3aa: CASSVTTGNSGNTIYF
v_gene: TRBV30; d_gene: -; len: 14; j_gene: TRBJ1-5; CDR3aa: CAWTPRSSNQPQHF
v_gene: TRBV6-5; d_gene: -; len: 13; j_gene: TRBJ2-5; CDR3aa: CASRDPGEETQYF
v_gene: TRBV18; d_gene: TRBD1; len: 15; j_gene: TRBJ1-1; CDR3aa: CASSPPRQGATEAFF
v_gene: TRBV7-3; d_gene: TRBD1; len: 12; j_gene: TRBJ2-1; CDR3aa: CASSLTQGPWFF
v_gene: TRBV29-1; d_gene: -; len: 14; j_gene: TRBJ1-2; CDR3aa: CSVEDVWPNYGYTF
v_gene: TRBV7-3; d_gene: -; len: 15; j_gene: TRBJ2-1; CDR3aa: CASSPSLVGGNEQFF
v_gene: TRBV9; d_gene: TRBD2; len: 19; j_gene: TRBJ2-1; CDR3aa: CASSVTLAGASSSYNEQFF
v_gene: TRBV28; d_gene: -; len: 14; j_gene: TRBJ2-7; CDR3aa: CASSLSAGNYEQYF
v_gene: TRBV19; d_gene: -; len: 14; j_gene: TRBJ1-5; CDR3aa: CASSTWGRNQPQHF
v_gene: TRBV12-5; d_gene: TRBD2; len: 13; j_gene: TRBJ2-7; CDR3aa: CASGLTEVAGEYF
v_gene: TRBV7-2; d_gene: -; len: 13; j_gene: TRBJ2-7; CDR3aa: CASSPRTFHEQYF
v_gene: TRBV14; d_gene: -; len: 16; j_gene: TRBJ1-1; CDR3aa: CASSQPSHSTRTEAFF
v_gene: TRBV9; d_gene: -; len: 13; j_gene: TRBJ2-3; CDR3aa: CASSVEQQDTQYF
v_gene: TRBV6-6; d_gene: TRBD2; len: 15; j_gene: TRBJ2-1; CDR3aa: CASNPLAGGFAEQFF
v_gene: TRBV5-6; d_gene: TRBD2; len: 15; j_gene: TRBJ2-5; CDR3aa: CASSLRVGGTETQYF
v_gene: TRBV7-8; d_gene: TRBD1; len: 16; j_gene: TRBJ2-2; CDR3aa: CASSSSGTGVTGELFF
v_gene: TRBV9; d_gene: -; len: 14; j_gene: TRBJ1-5; CDR3aa: CASSGGFGNQPQHF
v_gene: TRBV2; d_gene: -; len: 16; j_gene: TRBJ2-3; CDR3aa: CASSEARDGPTDTQYF
v_gene: TRBV28; d_gene: -; len: 14; j_gene: TRBJ2-7; CDR3aa: CASSFRSGRNEQYF
v_gene: TRBV7-7; d_gene: -; len: 14; j_gene: TRBJ2-1; CDR3aa: CASSLGDGYNEQFF
v_gene: TRBV5-5; d_gene: -; len: 12; j_gene: TRBJ1-2; CDR3aa: CASTLGGYGYTF
v_gene: TRBV2; d_gene: -; len: 16; j_gene: TRBJ2-6; CDR3aa: CASSGPGTSGANVLTF
v_gene: TRBV2; d_gene: TRBD2; len: 12; j_gene: TRBJ2-5; CDR3aa: CASRLAGETQYF
v_gene: TRBV9; d_gene: -; len: 17; j_gene: TRBJ1-1; CDR3aa: CASSVGLMRGPNTEAFF
v_gene: TRBV4-1; d_gene: TRBD1; len: 19; j_gene: TRBJ2-3; CDR3aa: CASSQGTGTSGRHTDTQYF
v_gene: TRBV10-2; d_gene: -; len: 12; j_gene: TRBJ2-5; CDR3aa: CASREDRETQYF
v_gene: TRBV27; d_gene: -; len: 13; j_gene: TRBJ2-5; CDR3aa: CASSLYSQETQYF
v_gene: TRBV4-3; d_gene: -; len: 15; j_gene: TRBJ2-1; CDR3aa: CASSQDGTQGHEQFF
v_gene: TRBV7-2; d_gene: -; len: 19; j_gene: TRBJ1-5; CDR3aa: CASSLGSGLLGHSNQPQHF
v_gene: TRBV7-8; d_gene: -; len: 15; j_gene: TRBJ2-7; CDR3aa: CASSSPRTDYYEQYF
v_gene: TRBV18; d_gene: -; len: 13; j_gene: TRBJ2-3; CDR3aa: CASSREGEDTQYF
v_gene: TRBV7-2; d_gene: TRBD1; len: 14; j_gene: TRBJ1-1; CDR3aa: CASSFDRGYTEAFF
v_gene: TRBV5-4; d_gene: -; len: 17; j_gene: TRBJ2-5; CDR3aa: CASSLVGWGGPQETQYF
v_gene: TRBV9; d_gene: -; len: 14; j_gene: TRBJ2-1; CDR3aa: CASSMGLSYNEQFF
v_gene: TRBV6-6; d_gene: -; len: 14; j_gene: TRBJ2-2; CDR3aa: CASSTLQRAGELFF